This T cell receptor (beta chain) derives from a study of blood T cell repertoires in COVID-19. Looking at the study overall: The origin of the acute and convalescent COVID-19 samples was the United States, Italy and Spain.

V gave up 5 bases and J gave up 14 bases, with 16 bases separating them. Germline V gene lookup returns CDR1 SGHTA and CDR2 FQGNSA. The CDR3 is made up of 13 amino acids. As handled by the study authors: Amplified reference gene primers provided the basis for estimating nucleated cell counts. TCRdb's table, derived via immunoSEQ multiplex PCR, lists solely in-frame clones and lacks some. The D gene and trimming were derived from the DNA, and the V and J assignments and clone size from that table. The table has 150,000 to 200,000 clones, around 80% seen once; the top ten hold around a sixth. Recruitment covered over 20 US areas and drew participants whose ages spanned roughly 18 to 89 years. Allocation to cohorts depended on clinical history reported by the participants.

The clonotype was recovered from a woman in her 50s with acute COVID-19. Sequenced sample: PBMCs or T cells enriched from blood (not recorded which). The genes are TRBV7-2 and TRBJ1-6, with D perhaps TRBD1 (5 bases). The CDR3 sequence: CASSPGEVLTLHF. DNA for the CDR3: TGTGCCAGCAGCCCGGGGGAGGTTCTAACCCTCCACTTT.